This T cell receptor beta chain comes out of a study of PD-L1 blockade in urothelial cancer (dated by TCRdb to between 2016 and 2019). As for the study more broadly: Therapy was started in the mid-2010s for all patients, and atezolizumab 1,200 mg was administered intravenously every 3 weeks. Durable clinical benefit was achieved by nine patients and was not achieved by 20 patients. In the same patients, pretreatment tumors underwent whole exome sequencing and RNA sequencing in addition to TCR sequencing. Durable clinical benefit was defined as a progression-free survival longer than 6 months, and TCR features were additionally tested against progression-free survival and overall survival. An ECOG performance status of 0 or 1 was recorded for the patients, and 0 to 3 prior chemotherapy regimens had been received by the patients. An exploratory multi-omic analysis was conducted of the somatic, immune and clinical correlates of response to PD-L1 blockade with atezolizumab in urothelial cancer. Pretreatment tumor samples, along with matched peripheral blood collected serially before and after atezolizumab treatment, underwent TCR sequencing. Blood samples yielded a median of roughly 150,000 T cells and tens of thousands of unique TCRs, with median clonality roughly 0.082. Pretreatment blood TCR-seq was available for twenty-nine patients, at least one posttreatment blood collection was obtained for roughly 24 patients, and tumor TCR-seq was available for roughly 24 patients. Blood samples were analyzed 3 weeks after the start of treatment (second dose) and 6 weeks after the start of treatment. About 90% of the 29 patients were identified as males with urothelial cancer of bladder origin, and a prior smoking history was reported by 18 of 29 patients. Results the study describes overall, beyond this receptor: Among patients with durable benefit, tumor-associated TCR clones showed greater expansion in peripheral blood 3 weeks after treatment started (n ≈ 23, p = 0.022). Because the sample size was small (n of about 31) and many of the analyses were exploratory, the results are meant to be hypothesis-generating. A pretreatment peripheral blood TCR clonality below the median was linked to improved progression-free and overall survival.

Worth noting for this clone: The antigen it binds to is not known. Base quality data are lacking; no much larger clone is found one base away.

The time point label here, explained by the study, means: peripheral blood 6 weeks after treatment start. The cohort comprised more than 25 patients with locally advanced or metastatic urothelial carcinoma treated at Memorial Sloan Kettering on a trial protocol. Peripheral blood mononuclear cells were collected pretreatment and during treatment, with between 1 and 8 total time points per patient. The Qiagen DNeasy Blood extraction kit was used to purify genomic DNA from total PBMCs and tumor samples. PBMCs were collected pretreatment and during treatment and were isolated and stored as previously described. The CDR3 runs 15 amino acids, cysteine and phenylalanine included. CDR3 DNA only is kept here, 45 bases in frame from base 1. CDR1 and CDR2, per the germline V gene, are SGHRS and YFSETQ. V is clipped by 3 bases and J by 10 bases, and the sequence between their germline boundaries is 22 bases long.

Each PCR received spiked-in synthetic TCR analog templates so that absolute template abundance could be estimated from read counts. The immunoSEQ assay used bias-controlled V and J gene primers to amplify TCRbeta CDR3 regions from genomic DNA. Rearranged TCRbeta segments were sequenced at approximately 20X coverage. The original methods were these. Sequencing errors were corrected by clustering, and CDR3s were annotated against IMGT so that V, D and J genes could be assigned. Downstream analyses used only productive TCRbeta rearrangements, leaving out any out-of-frame or stop-codon sequences. Clonality was calculated as one minus the Shannon entropy normalized by the log of the number of unique productive sequences. Clones differing between time points or between blood and tumor were identified using Fisher's exact test with Benjamini-Hochberg correction, with an adjusted p below 0.01 applied as the threshold. Imported from immuneACCESS, the table was reduced by TCRdb to in-frame sequences with V and J called. These copies leave out some clones; in studies compared against another copy, an unresolved V gene accounts for under half, and the cause of the remainder is not known. The V and J calls and clone size are taken from that table; D and trimming were inferred from the DNA. Across this sample there are about 120,000 clones, with roughly 83% seen only once. The ten most abundant clones make up 2.4% of the sample.

Material: PBMCs, obtained around atezolizumab (anti-PD-L1) treatment. The TCR comes from a man between 50 and 59 years old with urothelial cancer. The sequence links TRBV5-1 to TRBJ1-2; 6 matching bases give a weak D call of TRBD1. The CDR3 sequence is CASSSANNRVLDYTF. The nucleotide sequence is given as TGCGCCAGCAGCTCCGCGAACAACAGGGTTCTGGACTACACCTTC.